Each of the 17 T cell receptor beta chains below was sequenced from the same sample in a study of T-cell reconstitution after alpha-beta-depleted transplantation in children. TCRbeta library preparation incorporated unique molecular identifiers. In TCRdb, the PCR reads were re-called with MiXCR into one record per CDR3 protein. This table holds a few hundred thousand distinct CDR3 sequences, around 20% found once. This material consisted of PBMCs from the stem cell graft donor, taken from the stem cell graft. The source of these receptors is a human donor who donated a stem cell graft to a child with acute myeloid leukemia.

The CDR3 reads CASSPTSGRGTGELFF. The CDR3 DNA follows: TGTGCCAGTAGCCCAACTAGCGGGAGAGGGACCGGGGAGCTGTTTTTT. V gene TRBV19 combines with J gene TRBJ2-2; 11 bases line up with TRBD2. This CDR3 contains 16 residues. In germline, CDR1 is LNHDA, CDR2 SQIVND (reference sequence). Losses at the gene ends were 6 bases for V and 5 bases for J; bases not matched to a gene: 8.

This clonotype has ten or more counts. The genes are TRBV12-3 or TRBV12-4 and TRBJ2-7, with D tentatively TRBD1 (6 bases). The CDR3 sequence is 12 residues long. V gave up 6 bases and J gave up 8 bases, with 14 bases separating them. CDR3 nucleotides: TGTGCCAGCAGGTCCGGGACACCTAAGCAGTACTTC. Residues: CASRSGTPKQYF.

This clonotype was found a few times. The chain couples TRBV12-3 or TRBV12-4 to TRBJ1-5; D unresolved. Trimming pared 6 bases from V and 0 bases from J, leaving 9 bases between. The CDR3 runs 14 residues. This CDR3 is CASSQLYSNQPQHF. The CDR3 DNA is TGTGCCAGCAGCCAACTCTATAGCAATCAGCCCCAGCATTTT.

This clonotype has more than one count but fewer than ten. This rearrangement joins TRBV12-3 or TRBV12-4 to TRBJ2-5, with D tentatively TRBD2 (6 bases). V shed 6 bases and J shed 6 bases, with 17 bases lying between them. CDR3 length equals 14 residues. CDR3: CASRAAGSVQTQYF. Here the CDR3 DNA reads TGTGCCAGCAGGGCCGCGGGGTCAGTACAGACCCAGTACTTC.

V gene TRBV2 combines with J gene TRBJ2-5; 11 bases are shared with TRBD2. After removal of 5 bases from V and 0 bases from J, the junction contained 5 bases not matched to a gene. CDR3 length equals 16 residues. CDR1 SNHLY and CDR2 FYNNEI come from the germline V gene. The CDR3 DNA reads TGTGCCAGCAGTCGGACTAGCGGGCCTTACCAAGAGACCCAGTACTTC. Protein sequence: CASSRTSGPYQETQYF.

The sample holds many counts of this clonotype. The CDR3 reads CSVDLTDTQYF. CDR3 bases: TGCAGCGTTGACCTAACAGATACGCAGTATTTT. The chain is built from TRBV29-1 and TRBJ2-3; D unclear. Germline lookup yields CDR1 SQVTM and CDR2 ANQGSEA. CDR3 size: 11 residues. The V end was cut by 3 bases, the J end by 3 bases, with 4 bases between.

The chain couples TRBV18 to TRBJ2-7; 8 nucleotides agree with TRBD2. V shed 6 bases, J shed 5 bases, and the junction held 6 bases outside the gene matches. CDR3 length: 13 residues. The germline V gene has CDR1 KGHSH and CDR2 LQKENI. For the CDR3, the DNA is TGTGCCAGCTCCGAGGGACTAGAGAACGAGCAGTACTTC. Translated: CASSEGLENEQYF. The full variable domain, rest sourced from reference TRBV18 and TRBJ2-7, is NAGVMQNPRHLVRRRGQEARLRCSPMKGHSHVYWYRQLPEEGLKFMVYLQKENIIDESGMPKERFSAEFPKEGPSILRIQQVVRGDSAAYFCASSEGLENEQYFGPGTRLTVT.

V and J are TRBV10-2 and TRBJ1-1, with D uncertain. V lost 3 bases and J lost 0, with 5 bases in between. Per the germline V gene, CDR1 is WSHSY and CDR2 is SAAADI. This CDR3 is built from 13 residues. In DNA form, the CDR3 reads TGCGCCAGCAGTGACGGTTTGAACACTGAAGCTTTCTTT. This translates into CASSDGLNTEAFF.

This clonotype was observed a few times. The chain uses TRBV20-1 and TRBJ2-1; possibly TRBD2 for D (5 bases). The CDR3 spans 13 residues. Germline assignment: CDR1 DFQATT and CDR2 SNEGSKA (reference sequence). As DNA, the CDR3 is TGCAGCTTTACTAGGCGCTCCTACAATGAGCAGTTCTTC. The encoded protein is CSFTRRSYNEQFF.

This clonotype was counted only a few times. The rearrangement links TRBV20-1 to TRBJ2-3; 8 bases match TRBD2. CDR3 length: 13 amino acids. V lost 5 bases and J lost 5; bases outside the gene matches: 6. The germline gives CDR1 DFQATT, CDR2 SNEGSKA (reference sequence). CDR3 sequence reads: CSAQSGGQDTQYF. The CDR3 DNA follows: TGCAGTGCTCAAAGCGGGGGCCAAGATACGCAGTATTTT.

The gene calls are TRBV4-1 and TRBJ2-1, with TRBD2 identical over 10 bases. V lost 3 bases to trimming and J lost 7 bases; unmatched junction nucleotides: 12. Germline lookup yields CDR1 MGHRA and CDR2 YSYEKL. The CDR3 totals 17 residues. The CDR3 protein is CASSQGPGSGRTNEQFF. DNA of the CDR3: TGCGCCAGCAGCCAGGGCCCGGGTAGCGGGAGGACGAATGAGCAGTTCTTC.

This clonotype was observed a handful of times. The V and J genes are TRBV2 and TRBJ2-7; D unresolved. V lost 4 bases to trimming and J lost 3 bases, with 7 bases between them. This CDR3 is built from 12 residues. Looked up from germline, CDR1 is SNHLY and CDR2 is FYNNEI. CDR3 in amino acids: CASSGESYEQYF. The DNA for the CDR3 is TGTGCCAGCAGTGGAGAGAGCTACGAGCAGTACTTC.

Many counts were recorded for this clonotype. This sequence joins TRBV24-1 and TRBJ2-1; D is unresolved. Trimming pared 9 bases from V and 4 bases from J, leaving 6 bases between. Per germline, CDR1 KGHDR and CDR2 SFDVKD. CDR3 length equals 11 residues. Written as DNA, the CDR3 is TGTGCCACCGGGGTATACAATGAGCAGTTCTTC. Its translation: CATGVYNEQFF.

J is TRBJ2-7 and V is TRBV11-1; 8 nucleotides align to TRBD1. J lost 2 bases, V lost 4 bases, and 4 bases had no gene match. Germline-derived CDR1 and CDR2 are SGHAT and FQDESV (reference sequence). This CDR3 region has 14 residues. CDR3 bases: TGTGCCAGCAGCTCCGACAGGGGTCCCTACGAGCAGTACTTC. This encodes CASSSDRGPYEQYF.

This clonotype has only a few counts. The CDR3 spells CASRLITGELFF. CDR3 bases: TGTGCCAGCAGGCTTATTACCGGGGAGCTGTTTTTT. The chain couples TRBV7-7 to TRBJ2-2; D is unclear. Trimming shortened V by 6 bases and J by 5 bases, and 7 bases separated the two germline ends. Germline V CDR1 and CDR2: SSHAT, FNYEAQ (reference sequence). The CDR3 loop spans 12 amino acids.

This CDR3 is CSASLLRGGRLSSYNEQFF. The CDR3 bases are TGCAGTGCTAGTCTTCTGCGGGGGGGCCGGCTGAGCTCCTACAATGAGCAGTTCTTC. V usage is TRBV20-1 and J usage is TRBJ2-1; 9 bases are shared with TRBD2. This CDR3 has 19 residues. Germline assignment: CDR1 DFQATT and CDR2 SNEGSKA (reference sequence). V was clipped by 3 bases and J by 0 bases; unmatched bases: 15.

The V call is TRBV20-1, the J call TRBJ2-1, with a possible D match to TRBD1 (6 bases). Trimming took 5 bases from V and 5 from J, leaving 16 bases between them. Germline V gene lookup returns CDR1 DFQATT and CDR2 SNEGSKA (reference sequence). The CDR3 consists of 14 residues. The CDR3, as DNA: TGCAGTGCTGTACAGGGTGGCGTCAACAATGAGCAGTTCTTC. Amino acids: CSAVQGGVNNEQFF.